This T cell receptor (beta chain) was captured by sequencing in a study of chemoradiotherapy in HPV16-positive cancers. With 2 bases removed from V and 2 bases from J, the gap between germline ends came to 15 bases. The CDR3 has 16 residues. CDR1 MNHEY and CDR2 SMNVEV come from the germline V gene (reference sequence). Assay: immunoSEQ multiplex PCR; the TCRdb copy retains only in-frame clones and omits some. The profile covers a few hundred clones, with more than 95% appearing a single time and 7.5% to 10% taken by the ten largest. The specimen comprised tumor tissue, sampled from a patient who underwent chemoradiotherapy. The sequence was obtained from a human donor with HPV-associated anogenital cancer. V and J are TRBV27 and TRBJ1-1, with D maybe TRBD1 (5 bases). The chain's CDR3 is CASSLNGQGINTEAFF. Here the CDR3 DNA reads TGTGCCAGCAGTTTAAATGGTCAGGGTATTAACACTGAAGCTTTCTTT.